This entry describes one T cell receptor beta chain. Its antigen is not identified. The authors built TCR beta libraries using iRepertoire HTBI primers and Arm-PCR of CDR3 regions. TCRdb recomputed calls from the multiplex PCR reads with MiXCR, one row per CDR3 protein. Of a few hundred thousand distinct CDR3 sequences listed, around a fifth are singletons. Described time point: persistent/refractory GD, antithyroid drugs over 5 years with positive TRAb. Generation of the TCR library employed RNA extracted from PBMCs. Diagnosing Graves' disease relied on the American Thyroid Association guidelines. Deletions cut 5 bases from V and 3 bases from J, with 17 bases between. Germline loops: CDR1 MNHNS, CDR2 SASEGT. CDR3 size: 16 residues. The sample belongs to a study of regulatory T cells in long-lasting Graves disease. Findings and caveats of the study: A limited number of samples was an acknowledged limitation. Persistent disease favored TRBV28, TRBJ1-2 and TRBJ2-5. Persistent Graves' patients showed reduced TCR diversity versus newly diagnosed patients.

This specimen was peripheral blood mononuclear cells (PBMCs), taken when the disease was refractory, from a patient treated with antithyroid drugs. The TCR was taken from a female donor with Graves disease. The chain employs TRBV6-1 and TRBJ1-5, with D maybe TRBD1 (6 bases). CDR3 nucleotide sequence: TGTGCCAGCAGTCCTCTCCCGACAGGCCCCAATCAGCCCCAGCATTTT. Amino acids: CASSPLPTGPNQPQHF.